This entry is about one T cell receptor (beta chain). The V gene's germline CDR1 is SNHLY and CDR2 FYNNEI. The CDR3 is 13 residues long. The V segment lost 4 bases and the J segment 6 bases; nucleotides outside the gene matches: 2. The entry originates in a study of blood T cell repertoires in COVID-19. Study in general: The study drew acute and convalescent COVID-19 samples from the United States, Italy and Spain.

The table came from immunoSEQ multiplex PCR; TCRdb's copy has only in-frame clones and leaves some out. The sample shows roughly 500,000 clones, approximately 86% of them seen only once. The clonotype originates from a woman aged 60-75 years who had recovered from COVID-19. Sequencing was performed on PBMCs or T cells enriched from blood (not recorded which). This chain uses TRBV2 with TRBJ1-1; the match to TRBD1 covers 10 bases. The CDR3 spells CASSGTGGAEAFF. CDR3 in DNA: TGTGCCAGCAGTGGGACAGGGGGTGCTGAAGCTTTCTTT.